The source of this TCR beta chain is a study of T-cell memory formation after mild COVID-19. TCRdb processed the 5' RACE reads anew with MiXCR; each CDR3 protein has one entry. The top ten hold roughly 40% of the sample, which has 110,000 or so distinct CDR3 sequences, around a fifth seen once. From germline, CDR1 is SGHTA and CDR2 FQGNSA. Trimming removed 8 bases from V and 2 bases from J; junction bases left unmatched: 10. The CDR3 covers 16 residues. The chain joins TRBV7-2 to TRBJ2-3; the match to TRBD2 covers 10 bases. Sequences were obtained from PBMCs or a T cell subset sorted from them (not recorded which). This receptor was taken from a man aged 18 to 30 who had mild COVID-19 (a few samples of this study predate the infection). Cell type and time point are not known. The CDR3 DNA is TGTGCCAGCTTATGGCCCAGCGGGGGGGCCACAGATACGCAGTATTTT. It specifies CASLWPSGGATDTQYF.